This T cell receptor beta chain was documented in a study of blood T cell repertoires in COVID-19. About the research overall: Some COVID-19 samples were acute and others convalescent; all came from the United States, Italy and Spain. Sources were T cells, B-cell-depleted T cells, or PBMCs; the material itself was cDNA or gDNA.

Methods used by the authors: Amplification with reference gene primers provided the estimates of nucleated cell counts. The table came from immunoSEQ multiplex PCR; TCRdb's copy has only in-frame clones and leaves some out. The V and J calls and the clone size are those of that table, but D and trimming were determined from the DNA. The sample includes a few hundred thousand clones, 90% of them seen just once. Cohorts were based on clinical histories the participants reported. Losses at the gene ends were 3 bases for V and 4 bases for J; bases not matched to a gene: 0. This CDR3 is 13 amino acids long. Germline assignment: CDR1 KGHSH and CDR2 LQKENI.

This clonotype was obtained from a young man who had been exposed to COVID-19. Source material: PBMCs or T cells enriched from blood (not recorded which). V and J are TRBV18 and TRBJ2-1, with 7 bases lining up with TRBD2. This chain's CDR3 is CASSPGGYNEQFF. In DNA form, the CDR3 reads TGTGCCAGCTCACCGGGAGGGTACAATGAGCAGTTCTTC.